The entry that follows covers one TCR beta chain sequence. The data derive from a study of blood T cell repertoires in COVID-19. About the research overall: The study drew acute and convalescent COVID-19 samples from the United States, Italy and Spain.

Per the study methods: Researchers report that nucleated cell counts were estimated from reference gene primer amplification. Sequencing was performed with immunoSEQ multiplex PCR; in TCRdb, only in-frame clones are kept and a portion is missing. V, J and clone size reflect that table, while D and trimming were determined from the DNA. The profile shows some 190,000 clones, about 80% of them singletons. Germline V gene sequence: CDR1 LGHNT, CDR2 FRNRAP. V was cut by 5 bases and J by 4 bases, with 5 bases left in between. The CDR3 is 12 residues long. The sample comprised peripheral blood. The V and J genes are TRBV12-5 and TRBJ2-2; D gene ambiguous. The receptor was derived from a man aged 55-75 years with acute or convalescent COVID-19. CDR3 region: CASGLITGELFF. For the CDR3, the DNA is TGTGCTAGTGGTCTAATCACCGGGGAGCTGTTTTTT.